Sequencing of this T cell receptor beta chain was carried out in a study of T cells in Graves' hyperthyroidism and ophthalmopathy. TCR beta CDR3 regions were amplified from RNA. RT-PCR in the first round (using the HTBI primer set) targeted the TCR CDR3. MiXCR, run by TCRdb on the multiplex PCR reads, gives a single entry per CDR3 protein. The sample lists about 700,000 distinct CDR3 sequences, nearly 45% occurring once. Germline V gene lookup returns CDR1 DFQATT and CDR2 SNEGSKA (reference sequence). The CDR3 totals 16 residues. Trimming pared 0 bases from V and 2 bases from J, leaving 13 bases between.

The sequence was obtained from an adult man with Graves' disease, either hyperthyroidism or ophthalmopathy (not recorded which). Sequencing was carried out using peripheral blood or thyroid tissue (not recorded which). The chain employs TRBV20-1 and TRBJ1-4; no reliable D call. CDR3 protein: CSARDINLPTNEKLFF. As DNA, the CDR3 is TGCAGTGCTAGAGATATCAATTTACCGACTAATGAAAAACTGTTTTTT.